The rows below give T cell receptor beta chains drawn from one sample of a study of cytomegalovirus exposure and HLA in healthy donors. Sequencing used immunoSEQ multiplex PCR; TCRdb keeps in-frame clones, though not all of them. The table has fewer than 200,000 clones, 85% seen once. Sample: PBMCs. The receptors stem from a man aged 18 to 35 in good health and CMV-seropositive. The CDR3 runs from the conserved cysteine through the conserved F or W. Each record gives: J gene, D gene, V gene, clone size, CDR3 length, CDR3 DNA, CDR3 protein. A D gene is named only where the DNA matches it firmly. A clone size is listed for some rows: how often the clone was seen (once, few, many), or a class if it is expanded.

TRBJ2-7	NA	TRBV29-1	NA	16	TGCAGCGTTGACGGTGGGAGCAGGACTAACTCCTACGAGCAGTACTTC	CSVDGGSRTNSYEQYF
TRBJ2-3	NA	TRBV4-2	NA	15	TGTGCCAGCAGCCAAGATAGGGGGGGGACAGATACGCAGTATTTT	CASSQDRGGTDTQYF
TRBJ1-2	NA	TRBV18	few	13	TGTGCCAGCTCTTTCAGGGAGGTCGGCTACTACACCTTC	CASSFREVGYYTF
TRBJ1-2	TRBD1	TRBV5-1	few	14	TGCGCCAGCAGTTTCTCGACAGGGAACTATGGCTACACCTTC	CASSFSTGNYGYTF
TRBJ2-5	TRBD2	TRBV5-4	NA	15	TGTGCCAGCAGCTTGGGGGGACTAGAAGGAGAGACCCAGTACTTC	CASSLGGLEGETQYF
TRBJ2-2	TRBD2	TRBV7-9	NA	16	TGTGCCAGCAGCTTAGCAGCGGGAGGTGGCACCGGGGAGCTGTTTTTT	CASSLAAGGGTGELFF
TRBJ2-5	TRBD1	TRBV5-1	once	13	TGCGCCAGCAGCAAGGGACAGCTAGAGACCCAGTACTTC	CASSKGQLETQYF
TRBJ2-7	NA	TRBV25-1	few	14	TGTGCCAGCAGTGTCGGGCCGGGGAGCTACGAGCAGTACTTC	CASSVGPGSYEQYF
TRBJ1-3	TRBD1	TRBV6-5	NA	15	TGTGCCAGCAGTCCTCTGACAGGGGCCGGAAACACCATATATTTT	CASSPLTGAGNTIYF
TRBJ2-1	NA	TRBV9	NA	15	TGTGCCAGCACCCTCTCCTCGGGCTCCTACAATGAGCAGTTCTTC	CASTLSSGSYNEQFF